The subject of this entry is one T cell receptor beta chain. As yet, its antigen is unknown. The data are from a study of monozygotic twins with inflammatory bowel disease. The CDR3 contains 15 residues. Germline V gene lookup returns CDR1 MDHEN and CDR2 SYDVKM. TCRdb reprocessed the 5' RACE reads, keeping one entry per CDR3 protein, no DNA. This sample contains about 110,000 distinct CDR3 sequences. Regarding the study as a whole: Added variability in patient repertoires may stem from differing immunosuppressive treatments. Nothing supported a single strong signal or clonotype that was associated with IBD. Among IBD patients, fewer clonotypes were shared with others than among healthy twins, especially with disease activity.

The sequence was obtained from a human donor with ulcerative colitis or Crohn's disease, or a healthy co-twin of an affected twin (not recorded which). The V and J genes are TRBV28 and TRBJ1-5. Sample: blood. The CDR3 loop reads CASSLWVRGNQPQHF.